This TCR beta chain was sequenced during a study of T cell repertoires in cytomegalovirus infection. Study background: Recently described HLA-C-restricted plus well-studied HLA-B-restricted CMV epitopes were used. From public TCR beta signatures came an indication of both CMV infection and matching HLA type.

There are 15 residues in the CDR3. Trimming left V 2 bases short and J 0 bases short, with 9 bases between. From germline, CDR1 is SGHDN and CDR2 FVKESK. One entry per CDR3 protein, called by TCRdb with MiXCR from the reads. The sample records roughly 920,000 distinct CDR3 sequences, approximately 33% being singletons. Worth noting for this clonotype: The antigen remains unidentified.

The sequence was obtained from a human donor in good health (CMV status not recorded). Some clones in this sample may be carry-over from other donors' samples. The genes are TRBV14 and TRBJ2-3; D ambiguous. The material sequenced was cultured CD8+ T cells from PBMCs, taken from culture after CMV antigen stimulation. The CDR3 DNA reads TGTGCCAGCAGCCAACGACGTGCTAGCACAGATACGCAGTATTTT. Its translation: CASSQRRASTDTQYF.